This entry lists 15 T cell receptor beta chains sequenced from one sample in a study of technical replicates of blood from a handful of donors. Clones were read by immunoSEQ multiplex PCR, and TCRdb kept only the in-frame ones, dropping some. The table has under 80,000 clones, under 90% seen once; the top ten hold 4.8%. Material for sequencing was PBMCs. These receptor sequences come from a human donor in good health. Some clones in this sample may be carry-over from other donors' samples.

V gene TRBV5-4 combines with J gene TRBJ2-2; 8 positions agree with TRBD1. The junction had 7 bases not matched to a gene; V was cut back by 5 bases and J by 7 bases. Germline V lookup: CDR1 SGHNT, CDR2 YYREEE (reference sequence). This CDR3 contains 14 residues. The CDR3 nucleotides are TGTGCCAGCAGAAGGACAGGGAGTAACGGGGAGCTGTTTTTT. Its translation is CASRRTGSNGELFF. Looking up the rest from reference TRBV5-4 and TRBJ2-2 gives the full variable domain: ETGVTQSPTHLIKTRGQQVTLRCSSQSGHNTVSWYQQALGQGPQFIFQYYREEENGRGNFPPRFSGLQFPNYSSELNVNALELDDSALYLCASRRTGSNGELFFGEGSRLTVL.

This clone was seen a single time. The chain employs TRBV4-1 and TRBJ2-5; possibly TRBD2 for D (6 bases). The CDR3 covers 17 residues. The V gene lost 0 bases and the J gene lost 4 bases, with 18 bases spanning the gap. The germline V gene has CDR1 MGHRA and CDR2 YSYEKL. CDR3 nucleotides: TGCGCCAGCAGCCAAGATGGAGGGACGAGAAGAGGAGAGACCCAGTACTTC. This gives the protein CASSQDGGTRRGETQYF.

In regard to this clone: A junction end diverges from the germline sequence, so it may reflect a read error. V usage is TRBV6-6 and J usage is TRBJ1-2, with 8 bases aligning to TRBD1. This CDR3 comprises 15 residues. Looked up from germline, CDR1 is MNHNY and CDR2 is SVGAGI (reference sequence). CDR3: CASSYQDRVVYGYAF. The CDR3 DNA reads TGTGCCAGCAGTTACCAGGACAGGGTCGTCTATGGCTACGCCTTC.

V usage is TRBV19 and J usage is TRBJ1-2; no firm D call. CDR3 size: 12 residues. The germline V gene has CDR1 LNHDA and CDR2 SQIVND (reference sequence). Trimming stripped 8 bases from V and 4 bases from J, with 11 bases between. The CDR3 nucleotides are TGTGCCAGTCGATCCTCTAGCTATGGCTACACCTTC. Its protein product is CASRSSSYGYTF.

The chain couples TRBV4-2 to TRBJ2-2, with 11 bases lining up with TRBD2. Unmatched junction bases numbered 5, after V lost 2 bases and J lost 6 bases. CDR1 and CDR2 (germline): LGHNA, YNFKEQ. The CDR3 spans 16 residues. The CDR3: CASSQTGLAESGELFF. For the CDR3, the DNA is TGTGCCAGCAGCCAAACGGGACTAGCGGAGTCCGGGGAGCTGTTTTTT.

In this sample, this clone turned up once. The V and J genes are TRBV9 and TRBJ2-5, with 10 bases fitting TRBD2. This CDR3 region has 16 residues. Losses at the gene ends were 0 bases for V and 5 bases for J; bases not matched to a gene: 7. Germline CDR1 reads SGDLS; CDR2 reads YYNGEE. CDR3 residues: CASSVAGTSGVETQYF. Written as DNA, the CDR3 is TGTGCCAGCAGCGTAGCTGGAACTAGCGGGGTGGAGACCCAGTACTTC.

This clone appeared a single time. V gene TRBV7-2 combines with J gene TRBJ2-2; 12 bases align to TRBD1. With V trimmed by 4 bases and J by 6 bases, 6 bases remained unmatched. This CDR3 is 16 amino acids long. Germline V gene lookup returns CDR1 SGHTA and CDR2 FQGNSA. The CDR3 spells CASSSTGTGGPGELFF. Here the CDR3 DNA reads TGTGCCAGCAGCTCCACCGGGACAGGGGGCCCCGGGGAGCTGTTTTTT.

The V call is TRBV2, the J call TRBJ1-6, with D uncertain. Trimming cost V 7 bases and J 8 bases, with 21 bases left between them. Germline V lookup: CDR1 SNHLY, CDR2 FYNNEI. This CDR3 region has 16 residues. CDR3 bases: TGTGCCAGCACCCCCGGAGGCTGGGTCAATGATTCACCCCTCCACTTT. Residues: CASTPGGWVNDSPLHF.

The chain joins TRBV4-1 to TRBJ2-1, with a tentative D call TRBD1 (6 bases). Trimming took off 1 base at V and 4 bases at J, with 11 bases between the two ends. This CDR3 spans 15 amino acids. Germline values: CDR1 MGHRA, CDR2 YSYEKL. This CDR3 is CASSQAGTKYNEQFF. Here the CDR3 DNA reads TGCGCCAGCAGCCAAGCCGGGACAAAGTACAATGAGCAGTTCTTC.

The V call is TRBV5-8, the J call TRBJ2-5; D unclear. The CDR3 is 13 residues long. V was trimmed by 2 bases and J by 5 bases, leaving 10 bases between them. Germline V gene sequence: CDR1 SGHTS, CDR2 YDEGEE. CDR3 protein: CASSFGPQETQYF. The CDR3 DNA reads as TGTGCCAGCAGCTTTGGGCCACAGGAGACCCAGTACTTC. The whole variable domain, remainder taken from reference TRBV5-8 and TRBJ2-5, is EAGVTQSPTHLIKTRGQQATLRCSPISGHTSVYWYQQALGLGLQFLLWYDEGEERNRGNFPPRFSGRQFPNYSSELNVNALELEDSALYLCASSFGPQETQYFGPGTRLLVL.

The rearrangement joins TRBV5-1 to TRBJ1-1; 8 positions agree with TRBD1. CDR3 size: 16 residues. The V segment lost 4 bases and the J segment 5 bases; nucleotides outside the gene matches: 13. Germline CDR1 and CDR2: SGHRS and YFSETQ. The CDR3 sequence is CASSKEDRVGGTEAFF. The CDR3 nucleotides are TGCGCCAGCAGCAAGGAGGACAGGGTAGGTGGGACTGAAGCTTTCTTT.

V and J are TRBV18 and TRBJ1-5, with D possibly being TRBD1 (5 bases). This CDR3 is built from 15 residues. V dropped 0 bases and J dropped 9 bases, with 15 bases sitting between them. Germline CDR1 is KGHSH and CDR2 is LQKENI. The CDR3 loop is CASSPPEMGQGPQHF. The CDR3 DNA is TGTGCCAGCTCACCACCGGAAATGGGCCAGGGGCCCCAGCATTTT.

This rearrangement joins TRBV5-5 to TRBJ2-3, with TRBD2 matching 11 bases. Trimming removed 1 base from V and 2 bases from J; junction bases left unmatched: 6. Germline values: CDR1 SGHKS, CDR2 YYEKEE (reference sequence). This CDR3 spans 17 amino acids. As DNA, the CDR3 is TGTGCCAGCAGCTTGTTAGGTAGCGGGAGGGCCACAGATACGCAGTATTTT. It specifies CASSLLGSGRATDTQYF.

J is TRBJ1-4 and V is TRBV4-1; 7 nucleotides match TRBD1. V dropped 4 bases and J dropped 4; count of bases not matched to a gene: 12. Per germline, CDR1 MGHRA and CDR2 YSYEKL. The CDR3 is made up of 17 amino acids. CDR3 coding DNA: TGCGCCAGCAGCCTTCTGGCCCCACAGGGGAATAATGAAAAACTGTTTTTT. The encoded protein is CASSLLAPQGNNEKLFF.

V usage is TRBV7-3 and J usage is TRBJ1-1; TRBD1 is a possible D gene (6 bases). Trimming cost V 5 bases and J 1 base, with 8 bases left between them. CDR1 and CDR2 (germline): SGHTA, FQGTGA. The CDR3 loop spans 13 amino acids. CDR3 nucleotide sequence: TGTGCCAGCAGCACGACAGGGAACACTGAAGCTTTCTTT. This sequence encodes CASSTTGNTEAFF. The complete variable domain, with remaining parts taken from reference TRBV7-3 and TRBJ1-1, reads GAGVSQTPSNKVTEKGKYVELRCDPISGHTALYWYRQSLGQGPEFLIYFQGTGAADDSGLPNDRFFAVRPEGSVSTLKIQRTERGDSAVYLCASSTTGNTEAFFGQGTRLTVV.